The T cell receptor (beta chain) described here comes from a study of metastatic and nonmetastatic thyroid tumors. Study-level information: Repertoires from blood and tumor or nodule tissue of malignant and benign thyroid patients were compared.

V gave up 2 bases and J gave up 6 bases, with 10 bases separating them. The V gene's germline CDR1 is MDHEN and CDR2 SYDVKM. The CDR3 is made up of 14 amino acids. In the original processing: Using the CDR3 differences seen across clinicopathological groups, the authors built a distant-metastasis classifier for papillary thyroid cancer, which was meant to discriminate distant-metastatic patients. MiXCR re-clonotyped the PCR reads for TCRdb. What appears here as the V and J calls and clone size reflects TCRdb's work, not the paper's. This sample has 90,000 or so clones; roughly 8.6% occur once, and the top ten carry 8.8%. This clone was counted ten times or more. The antigen is not known. Thyroid surgery had not been preceded by any treatment in any patient. Study-level points and caveats: Malignant thyroid tumors reportedly exceeded benign nodules significantly in TCR beta diversity, with the difference appearing in blood and tumor.

The clonotype comes from a female donor with papillary thyroid cancer or a benign thyroid nodule (not recorded which). Some clones in this sample may be carry-over from other donors' samples. The chain links TRBV28 to TRBJ2-2; D ambiguous. The sequenced sample consisted of blood. CDR3 amino acids: CASSLGQPPGELFF. The CDR3 region has the DNA TGTGCCAGCAGTTTAGGCCAGCCCCCCGGGGAGCTGTTTTTT. The full variable domain, with the rest looked up from reference TRBV28 and TRBJ2-2, is DVKVTQSSRYLVKRTGEKVFLECVQDMDHENMFWYRQDPGLGLRLIYFSYDVKMKEKGDIPEGYSVSREKKERFSLILESASTNQTSMYLCASSLGQPPGELFFGEGSRLTVL.